A selection of T cell receptor beta chains follows, all from one sample in a study of blood T cells in healthy people across ages. MiXCR, applied by TCRdb to the 5' RACE reads, yields one record per CDR3 protein. The sample lists 1.6 million or so distinct CDR3 sequences, 34% occurring once. Sequencing input: blood. These receptors all come from a woman under 40 in good health. Both conserved end residues are trimmed from each CDR3.

J	V	CDR3
TRBJ2-7	TRBV27	ASSRKGTGPEQY
TRBJ2-5	TRBV3-1	ASSLGGLADQETQY
TRBJ2-3	TRBV5-1	ASSLARLAKDTQY
TRBJ2-3	TRBV9	ASSQTSVADTQY
TRBJ2-7	TRBV27	ASSLGVSAYEQY
TRBJ2-7	TRBV12-3/TRBV12-4	ASSLLAGVYEQY
TRBJ2-7	TRBV2	ASVSGLTTYEQY
TRBJ1-4	TRBV6-1	ASSDRRPNEKLF
TRBJ2-7	TRBV27	ASWAGAEQY
TRBJ1-1	TRBV2	ASGRDRRTEAF
TRBJ2-1	TRBV27	ASSFWARGEQF
TRBJ2-7	TRBV10-1	ASSGRTGAHQEQY
TRBJ2-1	TRBV11-2	ASSFTLSNEQF
TRBJ1-4	TRBV10-3	AINRALDEKLF
TRBJ1-5	TRBV20-1	SARQVTGTYQPQH
TRBJ1-2	TRBV3-1	ASSQDPSFDGYT
TRBJ2-7	TRBV20-1	SVKSGAASYEQY
NA	TRBV18	ASAPGQGTYEQY
TRBJ1-2	TRBV7-9	ASSSRRVYSYGYT
TRBJ2-3	TRBV20-1	SARAESTDTQY
TRBJ2-7	TRBV4-1	ASSQGTSGNDEQY
TRBJ2-1	TRBV7-2	ASSVRGPAPNEQF
TRBJ2-1	TRBV28	ASSPTSGNIYNEQF
TRBJ1-2	TRBV12-3/TRBV12-4	ASSPSLGVSNYGYT
TRBJ2-5	TRBV7-8	ASSHDSEETQY
TRBJ2-1	TRBV28	ASSHYGVGQF
TRBJ2-1	TRBV6-1	ASSEIGGSLNEQF
TRBJ2-7	TRBV9	ASSPGGTVGSEQY
TRBJ1-1	TRBV29-1	SVSQGGNTEAF
TRBJ2-1	TRBV18	ASSPGTSGTSSYNEQF
TRBJ2-1	TRBV3-1	ASSQESTGTSGSYNEQF
TRBJ1-4	TRBV7-9	ASSPWTGEEKLF
TRBJ2-1	TRBV11-2	ASSLERNSYNEQF
TRBJ2-5	TRBV5-5	ASSLGLRIPQETQY
TRBJ2-1	TRBV20-1	SASGLAGRNEQF
TRBJ2-7	TRBV29-1	SVRLGGTDEQY
TRBJ1-2	TRBV24-1	AASDFNYGYT
TRBJ2-1	TRBV12-3/TRBV12-4	ASSSPWF
TRBJ1-5	TRBV20-1	SARTNSVRGPQH
TRBJ2-7	TRBV20-1	SASRGLGYEQY
TRBJ2-7	TRBV28	ASSLWDRNYEQY
TRBJ2-1	TRBV20-1	SARSGGPLYNEQF
TRBJ1-4	TRBV29-1	SAARQSATNEKLF
TRBJ1-5	TRBV15	ATSRLRTGAGNQPQH
TRBJ2-5	TRBV11-3	ASSKGTQETQY
TRBJ1-6	TRBV20-1	SAAGVSSYSSPRH
TRBJ2-1	TRBV27	ASSFGGNEQF
TRBJ1-2	TRBV29-1	SVPGQLGGNNYGYT
TRBJ2-4	TRBV29-1	SVGEGTGIQY
TRBJ2-7	TRBV20-1	SARDRLQGAHEQY
TRBJ1-2	TRBV3-1	ASSQTRTGYT
TRBJ2-7	TRBV11-3	ASSLDGTSSYEQY
TRBJ2-5	TRBV6-2/TRBV6-3	ASSSWTGETQY
TRBJ2-1	TRBV6-1	ASSNSGRGLNEQF